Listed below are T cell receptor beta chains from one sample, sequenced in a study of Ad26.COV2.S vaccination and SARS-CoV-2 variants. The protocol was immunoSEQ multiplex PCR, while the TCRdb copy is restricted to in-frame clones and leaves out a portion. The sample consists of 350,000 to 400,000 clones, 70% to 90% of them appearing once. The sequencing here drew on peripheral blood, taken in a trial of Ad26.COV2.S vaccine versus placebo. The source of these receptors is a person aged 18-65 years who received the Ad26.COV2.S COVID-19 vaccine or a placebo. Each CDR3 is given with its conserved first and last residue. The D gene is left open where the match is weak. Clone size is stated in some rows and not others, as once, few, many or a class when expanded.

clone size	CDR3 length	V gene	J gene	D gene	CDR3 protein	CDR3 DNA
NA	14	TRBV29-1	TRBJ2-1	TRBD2	CSVAGLAGINEQFF	TGCAGCGTTGCAGGACTAGCGGGTATCAATGAGCAGTTCTTC
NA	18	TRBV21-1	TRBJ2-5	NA	CASSVLTSGTAAQETQYF	TGTGCCAGCAGCGTGTTGACTAGCGGGACGGCGGCCCAAGAGACCCAGTACTTC
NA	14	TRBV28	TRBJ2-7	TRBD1	CASSFRGRGYEQYF	TGTGCCAGCAGTTTCAGGGGGCGCGGCTACGAGCAGTACTTC
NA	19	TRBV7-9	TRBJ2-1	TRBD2	CASRTSGTSGYSSYNEQFF	TGTGCCAGCAGAACCTCCGGGACTAGCGGCTATAGCTCCTACAATGAGCAGTTCTTC
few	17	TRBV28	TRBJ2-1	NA	CASSLIGGGYSYNEQFF	TGTGCCAGCAGTTTAATTGGCGGAGGGTACTCCTACAATGAGCAGTTCTTC
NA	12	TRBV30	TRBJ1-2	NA	CAYQRGDYGYTF	TGTGCCTACCAAAGGGGCGACTATGGCTACACCTTC
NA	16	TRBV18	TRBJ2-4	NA	CASSPPLVLAKNIQYF	TGTGCCAGCTCACCACCACTAGTTTTAGCCAAAAACATTCAGTACTTC
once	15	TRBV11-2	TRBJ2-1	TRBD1	CASSVRQGPGNEQFF	TGTGCCAGCAGCGTAAGACAGGGACCCGGCAATGAGCAGTTCTTC
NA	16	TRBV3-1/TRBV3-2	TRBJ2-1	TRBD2	CASSQGSGGSYNEQFF	TGTGCCAGCAGCCAAGGTAGCGGGGGCTCCTACAATGAGCAGTTCTTC
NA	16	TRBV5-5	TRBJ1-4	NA	CASSLLWAGGLIELFF	TGTGCCAGCAGCTTGTTATGGGCGGGGGGACTGATCGAACTGTTTTTT
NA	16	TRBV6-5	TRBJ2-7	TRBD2	CASSYGASGGSYEQYF	TGTGCCAGCAGTTACGGGGCTAGCGGGGGCTCCTACGAGCAGTACTTC
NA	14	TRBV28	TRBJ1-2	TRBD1	CASRPGQGVSGYTF	TGTGCCAGCAGGCCGGGACAGGGAGTAAGTGGCTACACCTTC
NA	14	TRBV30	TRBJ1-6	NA	CAWSVGVYNSPLHF	TGTGCCTGGAGTGTAGGCGTTTATAATTCACCCCTCCACTTT
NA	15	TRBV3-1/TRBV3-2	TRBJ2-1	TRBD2	CASSLAGGRGNEQFF	TGTGCCAGCAGCTTAGCGGGAGGCCGAGGAAATGAGCAGTTCTTC
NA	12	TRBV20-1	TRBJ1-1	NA	CSASTGPSSAFF	TGCAGTGCTAGTACCGGGCCATCGTCAGCTTTCTTT
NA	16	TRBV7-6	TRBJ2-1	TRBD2	CASSFRLAGNSNEQFF	TGTGCCAGCAGCTTTAGACTAGCGGGGAACTCCAATGAGCAGTTCTTC
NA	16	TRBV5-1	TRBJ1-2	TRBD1	CASSFHRGPTSDGYTF	TGCGCCAGCAGCTTTCACAGGGGTCCCACTTCGGATGGCTACACCTTC
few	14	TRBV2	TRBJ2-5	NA	CASAGLRGKETQYF	TGTGCCAGTGCTGGCCTCAGGGGTAAAGAGACCCAGTACTTC
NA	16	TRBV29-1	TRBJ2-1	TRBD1	CSVEDTDRRTYNEQFF	TGCAGCGTTGAAGACACGGACAGGAGGACGTACAATGAGCAGTTCTTC
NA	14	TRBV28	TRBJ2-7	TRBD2	CASRRSGAAYEQYF	TGTGCCAGCAGGCGTAGCGGGGCGGCCTACGAGCAGTACTTC
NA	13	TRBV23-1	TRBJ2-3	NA	CASSLGSTDTQYF	TGCGCCAGCAGCCTAGGTAGCACAGATACGCAGTATTTT
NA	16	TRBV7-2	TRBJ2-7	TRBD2	CASSLGLAGFSYEQYF	TGTGCCAGCAGCCTGGGACTAGCGGGATTTTCTTACGAGCAGTACTTC
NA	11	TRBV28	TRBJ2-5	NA	CASRHKETQYF	TGTGCCAGCAGGCATAAAGAGACCCAGTACTTC
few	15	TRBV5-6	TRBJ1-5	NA	CASSLMGQPNQPQHF	TGTGCCAGCAGCTTAATGGGTCAGCCCAATCAGCCCCAGCATTTT
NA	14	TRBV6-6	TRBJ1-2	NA	CASSSERGDYGYTF	TGTGCCAGCAGTTCCGAGAGGGGGGACTATGGCTACACCTTC
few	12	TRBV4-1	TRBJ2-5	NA	CASSQQRGTQYF	TGCGCCAGCAGCCAGCAACGGGGGACCCAGTACTTC
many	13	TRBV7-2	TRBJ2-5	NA	CASSRVVGETQYF	TGTGCCAGCAGCCGGGTTGTAGGGGAGACCCAGTACTTC
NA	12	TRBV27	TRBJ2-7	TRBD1	CASRGTGPEQYF	TGTGCCAGCAGGGGGACAGGACCCGAGCAGTACTTC
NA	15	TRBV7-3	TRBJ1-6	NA	CASSLSGQGNSPLHF	TGTGCCAGCAGCTTATCGGGGCAGGGAAATTCACCCCTCCACTTT
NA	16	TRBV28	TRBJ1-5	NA	CASTPEVGSGNQPQHF	TGTGCCAGCACCCCTGAGGTGGGATCTGGCAATCAGCCCCAGCATTTT
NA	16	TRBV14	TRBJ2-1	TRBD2	CASSRTSGVGYNEQFF	TGTGCCAGCAGCCGGACTAGCGGAGTGGGCTACAATGAGCAGTTCTTC
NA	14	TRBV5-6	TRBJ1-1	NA	CASSFKGRGTEAFF	TGTGCCAGCAGCTTTAAGGGCAGGGGCACTGAAGCTTTCTTT
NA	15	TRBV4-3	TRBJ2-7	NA	CASSQDGTGSYEQYF	TGCGCCAGCAGCCAAGATGGAACAGGATCCTACGAGCAGTACTTC
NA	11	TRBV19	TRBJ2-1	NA	CASSTTVEQFF	TGTGCCAGTAGTACCACTGTAGAGCAGTTCTTC
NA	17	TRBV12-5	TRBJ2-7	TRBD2	CASGLVLGVAGRYEQYF	TGTGCTAGTGGTTTGGTACTGGGAGTAGCGGGACGTTACGAGCAGTACTTC
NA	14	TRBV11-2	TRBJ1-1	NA	CASSFRAPNTEAFF	TGTGCCAGCAGCTTCAGGGCCCCGAACACTGAAGCTTTCTTT
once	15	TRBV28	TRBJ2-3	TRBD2	CASTISGTSTDTQYF	TGTGCCAGCACCATTAGCGGGACCAGCACAGATACGCAGTATTTT
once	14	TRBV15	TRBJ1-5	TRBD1	CATSRGDSHQPQHF	TGTGCCACCAGCAGGGGGGACAGCCATCAGCCCCAGCATTTT
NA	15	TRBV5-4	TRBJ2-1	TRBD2	CASRIAGGPYNEQFF	TGTGCCAGCAGGATAGCGGGAGGGCCCTACAATGAGCAGTTCTTC
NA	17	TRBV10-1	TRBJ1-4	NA	CASSESSRGRANEKLFF	TGCGCCAGCAGTGAGTCGTCAAGGGGCCGGGCTAATGAAAAACTGTTTTTT
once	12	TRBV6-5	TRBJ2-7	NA	CASRGDGDEQYF	TGTGCCAGCAGGGGGGACGGTGACGAGCAGTACTTC
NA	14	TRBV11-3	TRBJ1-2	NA	CASSLDPGVGGYTF	TGTGCCAGCAGCTTAGACCCGGGCGTCGGGGGCTACACCTTC
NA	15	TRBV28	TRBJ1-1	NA	CASSRPRGYNTEAFF	TGTGCCAGCAGTAGACCCAGGGGCTATAACACTGAAGCTTTCTTT
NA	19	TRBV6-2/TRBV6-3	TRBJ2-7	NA	CASSYQVTSGSLDYYEQYF	TGTGCCAGCAGTTACCAAGTCACTAGTGGGTCCCTGGACTACTACGAGCAGTACTTC
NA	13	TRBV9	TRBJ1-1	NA	CASSLGPSAEAFF	TGTGCCAGCAGCCTGGGACCGAGCGCTGAAGCTTTCTTT
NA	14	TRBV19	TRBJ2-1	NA	CASTNGGLYNEQFF	TGTGCCAGTACAAACGGGGGCCTCTACAATGAGCAGTTCTTC
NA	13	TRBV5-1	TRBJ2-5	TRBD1	CASSGQGSETQYF	TGCGCCAGCAGCGGACAGGGTTCAGAGACCCAGTACTTC
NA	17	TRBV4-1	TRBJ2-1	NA	CASSQLSGAVSYNEQFF	TGCGCCAGCAGCCAATTGTCTGGGGCCGTTTCCTACAATGAGCAGTTCTTC
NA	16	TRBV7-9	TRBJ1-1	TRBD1	CASSLDTRRDRRDAFF	TGTGCCAGCAGCTTAGATACCCGGCGGGACAGGCGCGATGCTTTCTTT
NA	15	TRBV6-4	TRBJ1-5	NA	CASTLVHNSNQPQHF	TGTGCCAGCACCTTGGTGCATAATAGCAATCAGCCCCAGCATTTT
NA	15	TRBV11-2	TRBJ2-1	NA	CASSLGGDLYNEQFF	TGTGCCAGCAGCTTAGGTGGAGACCTTTACAATGAGCAGTTCTTC
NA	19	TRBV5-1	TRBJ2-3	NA	CASSLAIPGSTRSTDTQYF	TGCGCCAGCAGCTTGGCGATTCCCGGTTCGACTAGAAGCACAGATACGCAGTATTTT
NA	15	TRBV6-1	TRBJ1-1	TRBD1	CASSEPDRGDTEAFF	TGTGCCAGCAGTGAACCCGACAGGGGGGACACTGAAGCTTTCTTT
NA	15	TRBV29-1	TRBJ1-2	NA	CSVVRPGGWNYGYTF	TGCAGCGTTGTCCGACCCGGAGGGTGGAACTATGGCTACACCTTC
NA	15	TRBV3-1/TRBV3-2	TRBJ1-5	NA	CASSPSIGVSQPQHF	TGTGCCAGCAGCCCATCAATCGGGGTCTCGCAGCCCCAGCATTTT